A selection of T cell receptor beta chains follows, all from one sample in a study of identical twins. MiXCR, run by TCRdb on the 5' RACE reads, gives a single entry per CDR3 protein. The table has 690,000 or so distinct CDR3 sequences, roughly 6.2% seen once. The sample comprised naive T cells sorted from blood. The source of these receptors is a man in his late teens or twenties in good health. CDR3s include the opening cysteine and the closing phenylalanine or tryptophan. The order of the fields is J gene, V gene, D gene, clone size, CDR3 protein, CDR3 DNA. The D gene is left open where the match is weak. Clone size, where shown, is once, few, many, or a class for clones that have expanded.

>TRBJ2-3|TRBV6-5|.|many
CASSYSDLRIGTDTQYF
TGTGCCAGCAGTTACTCGGATCTACGGATTGGCACAGATACGCAGTATTTT
>TRBJ2-3|TRBV27|TRBD1|.
CASNRGQGARDTQYF
TGTGCCAGCAACCGAGGACAGGGGGCGCGTGATACGCAGTATTTT
>TRBJ2-3|TRBV2|.|.
CASSEVPRAGTDTQYF
TGTGCCAGCAGTGAAGTTCCACGGGCGGGAACAGATACGCAGTATTTT
>TRBJ2-3|TRBV7-6|TRBD2|.
CASSLLGGRAPDTQYF
TGTGCCAGCAGCTTATTGGGCGGGAGGGCCCCAGATACGCAGTATTTT
>TRBJ1-2|TRBV19|.|few
CASSIAGTGYGYTF
TGTGCCAGTAGTATAGCTGGGACGGGCTATGGCTACACCTTC
>TRBJ2-6|TRBV7-3|.|many
CASSLFVSGANVLTF
TGTGCCAGCAGCTTATTCGTATCTGGGGCCAACGTCCTGACTTTC
>TRBJ1-1|TRBV7-8|.|many
CASSSGRTKNTEAFF
TGTGCCAGCAGCTCGGGACGGACAAAGAACACTGAAGCTTTCTTT
>TRBJ1-5|TRBV5-5|.|many
CASSRATEPNQPQHF
TGTGCCAGCAGCCGGGCGACAGAGCCTAATCAGCCCCAGCATTTT
>TRBJ2-3|TRBV12-3/TRBV12-4|TRBD1|many
CASKQDRGRTDTQYF
TGTGCCAGCAAACAGGACAGGGGGAGGACAGATACGCAGTATTTT
>TRBJ2-3|TRBV11-2|TRBD2|.
CASSLKLGASGRSSTDTQYF
TGTGCCAGCAGCTTAAAGCTTGGGGCTAGCGGGAGGTCTAGCACAGATACGCAGTATTTT
>TRBJ2-7|TRBV7-6|TRBD2|.
CASSQPGLAGKGSYEQYF
TGTGCCAGCAGCCAACCGGGACTAGCGGGAAAAGGCTCCTACGAGCAGTACTTC
>TRBJ2-3|TRBV20-1|TRBD2|many
CSARNRAGVEADTQYF
TGCAGTGCTAGAAACCGGGCGGGGGTTGAGGCAGATACGCAGTATTTT
>TRBJ2-7|TRBV4-3|.|many
CASSQRPSSYEQYF
TGCGCCAGCAGCCAACGGCCCAGCTCCTACGAGCAGTACTTC
>TRBJ2-3|TRBV12-3/TRBV12-4|.|many
CASSLSRLEVDTQYF
TGTGCCAGCAGTTTATCGAGACTAGAGGTAGATACGCAGTATTTT
>TRBJ1-6|TRBV2|TRBD1|many
CASTGQGKSLHF
TGTGCCAGCACTGGACAGGGGAAGTCCCTCCACTTT
>TRBJ1-5|TRBV20-1|.|few
CSALSTGGSQPQHF
TGCAGTGCTCTTTCCACGGGTGGGAGTCAGCCCCAGCATTTT
>TRBJ2-2|TRBV5-1|TRBD2|many
CASSLSRGETGELFF
TGCGCCAGCAGCTTGTCCCGGGGGGAAACCGGGGAGCTGTTTTTT
>TRBJ1-1|TRBV4-1|TRBD1|.
CASSPRQGVVAEAFF
TGCGCCAGCAGCCCCCGTCAGGGGGTGGTTGCTGAAGCTTTCTTT
>TRBJ2-2|TRBV15|.|few
CATSPGDPNTGELFF
TGTGCCACCAGTCCGGGGGACCCGAACACCGGGGAGCTGTTTTTT
>TRBJ2-5|TRBV20-1|TRBD1|many
CSAEDREETQYF
TGCAGTGCCGAGGACAGGGAAGAGACCCAGTACTTC
>TRBJ1-6|TRBV29-1|TRBD1|many
CSVRQGDYNSPLHF
TGCAGCGTCCGACAGGGAGACTATAATTCACCCCTCCACTTT
>TRBJ2-1|TRBV12-5|TRBD2|few
CASGLVGASGSNEQFF
TGTGCTAGTGGTCTAGTCGGGGCTAGCGGAAGCAATGAGCAGTTCTTC
>TRBJ1-3|TRBV20-1|.|.
CSAPLVPSSGNTIYF
TGCAGTGCTCCACTTGTCCCGAGCTCTGGAAACACCATATATTTT
>TRBJ2-1|TRBV6-6|.|many
CASSGSRGNEQFF
TGTGCCAGCAGCGGATCTCGGGGGAATGAGCAGTTCTTC
>TRBJ2-7|TRBV27|.|.
CASSLAPRAERSYEQYF
TGTGCCAGCAGTTTAGCCCCAAGGGCAGAAAGGTCCTACGAGCAGTACTTC
>TRBJ2-1|TRBV6-2/TRBV6-3|.|many
CASSSQFRGTYNEQFF
TGTGCCAGCAGTTCTCAATTTAGGGGGACTTACAATGAGCAGTTCTTC
>TRBJ2-1|TRBV29-1|TRBD1|many
CSVEYRGLYNEQFF
TGCAGCGTTGAGTACAGGGGGCTTTACAATGAGCAGTTCTTC
>TRBJ2-1|TRBV15|.|many
CATSRDNRIGTPSNEQFF
TGTGCCACCAGCAGAGATAATCGGATAGGGACACCGAGCAATGAGCAGTTCTTC
>TRBJ1-5|TRBV24-1|TRBD1|few
CATSDPRTGGNQPQHF
TGTGCCACCAGTGATCCGCGGACAGGGGGGAATCAGCCCCAGCATTTT
>TRBJ2-3|TRBV20-1|.|many
CSARDAGPSTDTQYF
TGCAGTGCTAGAGATGCGGGACCTAGCACAGATACGCAGTATTTT
>TRBJ2-2|TRBV11-2|.|few
CASSLLQGPGGELFF
TGTGCCAGCAGCTTATTGCAGGGCCCTGGCGGGGAGCTGTTTTTT
>TRBJ2-3|TRBV5-1|TRBD2|many
CASSLRTSGTSDTQYF
TGCGCCAGCAGCCTCCGGACTAGCGGGACCTCAGATACGCAGTATTTT
>TRBJ2-7|TRBV29-1|TRBD1|many
CSVEQGAQPYEQYF
TGCAGCGTCGAACAGGGGGCCCAACCCTACGAGCAGTACTTC
>TRBJ1-2|TRBV10-3|.|many
CAIRRTGNYGYTF
TGTGCCATCAGAAGGACGGGTAACTATGGCTACACCTTC